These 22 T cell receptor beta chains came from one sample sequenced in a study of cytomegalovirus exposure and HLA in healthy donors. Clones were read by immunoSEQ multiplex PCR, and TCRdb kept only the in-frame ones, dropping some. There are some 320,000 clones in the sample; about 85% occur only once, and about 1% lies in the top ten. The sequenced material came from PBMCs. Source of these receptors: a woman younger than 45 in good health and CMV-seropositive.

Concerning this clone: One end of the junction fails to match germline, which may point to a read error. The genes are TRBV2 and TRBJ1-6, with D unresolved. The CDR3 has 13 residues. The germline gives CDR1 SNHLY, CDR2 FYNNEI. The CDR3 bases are TGTGCCAGCGGTGAAGTAATAAGTTCACCCCTCCACTTT. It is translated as CASGEVISSPLHF.

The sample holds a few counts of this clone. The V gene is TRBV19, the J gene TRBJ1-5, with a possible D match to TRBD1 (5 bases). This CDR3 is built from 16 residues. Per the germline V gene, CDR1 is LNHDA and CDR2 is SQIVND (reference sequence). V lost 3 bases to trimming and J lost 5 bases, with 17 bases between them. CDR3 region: CASSILSGAIYQPQHF. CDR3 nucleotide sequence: TGTGCCAGTAGTATTCTTTCCGGGGCGATCTATCAGCCCCAGCATTTT.

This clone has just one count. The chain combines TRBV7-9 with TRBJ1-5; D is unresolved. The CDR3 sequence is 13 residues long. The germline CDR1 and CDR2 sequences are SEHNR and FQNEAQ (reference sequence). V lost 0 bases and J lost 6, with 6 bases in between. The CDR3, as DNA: TGTGCCAGCAGCTTAGCGCGAGGTCAGCCCCAGCATTTT. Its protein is CASSLARGQPQHF.

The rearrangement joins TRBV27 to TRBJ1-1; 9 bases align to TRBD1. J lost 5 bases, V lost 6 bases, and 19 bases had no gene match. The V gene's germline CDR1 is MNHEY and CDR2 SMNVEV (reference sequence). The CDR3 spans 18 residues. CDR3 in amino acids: CASRLSPGQGLARTEAFF. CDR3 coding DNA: TGTGCCAGCAGACTCTCCCCGGGACAGGGTTTGGCGAGAACTGAAGCTTTCTTT.

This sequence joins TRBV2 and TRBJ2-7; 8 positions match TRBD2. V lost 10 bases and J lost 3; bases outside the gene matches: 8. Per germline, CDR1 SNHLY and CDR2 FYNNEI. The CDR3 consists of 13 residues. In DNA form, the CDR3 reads TGTGCCACCCTCGGGACTAGTGGCTACGAGCAGTACTTC. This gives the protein CATLGTSGYEQYF.

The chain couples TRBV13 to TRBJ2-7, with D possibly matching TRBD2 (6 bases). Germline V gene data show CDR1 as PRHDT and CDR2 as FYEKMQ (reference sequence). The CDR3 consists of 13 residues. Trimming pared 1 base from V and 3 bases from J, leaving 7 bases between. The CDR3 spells CASSLAGGYEQYF. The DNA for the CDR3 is TGTGCCAGCAGCTTAGCCGGGGGCTACGAGCAGTACTTC.

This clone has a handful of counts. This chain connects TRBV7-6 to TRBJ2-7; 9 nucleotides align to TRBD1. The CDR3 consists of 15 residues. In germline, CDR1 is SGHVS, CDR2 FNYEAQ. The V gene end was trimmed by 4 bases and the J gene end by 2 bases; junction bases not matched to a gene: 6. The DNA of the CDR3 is TGTGCCAGCAGCTCCTACCGGGACAGGGCCTACGAGCAGTACTTC. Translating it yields CASSSYRDRAYEQYF.

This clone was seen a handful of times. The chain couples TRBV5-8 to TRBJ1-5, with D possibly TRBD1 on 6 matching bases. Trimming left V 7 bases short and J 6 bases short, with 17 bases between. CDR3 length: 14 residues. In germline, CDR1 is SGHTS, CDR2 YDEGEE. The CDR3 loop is CASCPWGARQPQHF. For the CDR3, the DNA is TGTGCCAGCTGCCCGTGGGGGGCGCGTCAGCCCCAGCATTTT.

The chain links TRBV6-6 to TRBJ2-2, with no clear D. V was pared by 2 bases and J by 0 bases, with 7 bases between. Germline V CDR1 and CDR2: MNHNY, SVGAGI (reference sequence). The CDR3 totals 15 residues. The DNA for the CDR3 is TGTGCCAGCAGTTACAAGGCCACGAACACCGGGGAGCTGTTTTTT. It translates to CASSYKATNTGELFF.

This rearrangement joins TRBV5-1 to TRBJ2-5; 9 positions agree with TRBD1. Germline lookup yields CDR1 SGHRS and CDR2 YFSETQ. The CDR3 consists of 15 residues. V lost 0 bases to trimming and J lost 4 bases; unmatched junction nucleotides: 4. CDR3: CASSLGDRVVETQYF. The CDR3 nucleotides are TGCGCCAGCAGCTTGGGGGACAGGGTGGTAGAGACCCAGTACTTC. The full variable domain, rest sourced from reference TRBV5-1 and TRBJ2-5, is KAGVTQTPRYLIKTRGQQVTLSCSPISGHRSVSWYQQTPGQGLQFLFEYFSETQRNKGNFPGRFSGRQFSNSRSEMNVSTLELGDSALYLCASSLGDRVVETQYFGPGTRLLVL.

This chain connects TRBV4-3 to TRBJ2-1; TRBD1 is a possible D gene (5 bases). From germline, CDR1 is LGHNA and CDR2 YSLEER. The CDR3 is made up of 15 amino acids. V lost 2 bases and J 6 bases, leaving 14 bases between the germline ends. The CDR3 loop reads CASSQPQVSINEQFF. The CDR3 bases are TGCGCCAGCAGCCAACCACAGGTTTCTATCAATGAGCAGTTCTTC.

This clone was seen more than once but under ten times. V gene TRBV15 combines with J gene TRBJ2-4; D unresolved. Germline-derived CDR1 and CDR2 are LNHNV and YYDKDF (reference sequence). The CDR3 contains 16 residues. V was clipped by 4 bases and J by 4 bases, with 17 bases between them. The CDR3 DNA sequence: TGTGCCACCAGCACCCTAAGTAAGACGGGTAAAAACATTCAGTACTTC. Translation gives CATSTLSKTGKNIQYF. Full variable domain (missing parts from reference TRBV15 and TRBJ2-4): DAMVIQNPRYQVTQFGKPVTLSCSQTLNHNVMYWYQQKSSQAPKLLFHYYDKDFNNEADTPDNFQSRRPNTSFCFLDIRSPGLGDTAMYLCATSTLSKTGKNIQYFGAGTRLSVL.

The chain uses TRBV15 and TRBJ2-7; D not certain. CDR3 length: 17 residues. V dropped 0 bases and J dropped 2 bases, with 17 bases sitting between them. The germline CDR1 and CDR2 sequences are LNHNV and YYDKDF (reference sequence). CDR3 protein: CATSRDGPESPPYEQYF. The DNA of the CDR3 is TGTGCCACCAGCAGAGATGGACCCGAGAGCCCTCCCTACGAGCAGTACTTC.

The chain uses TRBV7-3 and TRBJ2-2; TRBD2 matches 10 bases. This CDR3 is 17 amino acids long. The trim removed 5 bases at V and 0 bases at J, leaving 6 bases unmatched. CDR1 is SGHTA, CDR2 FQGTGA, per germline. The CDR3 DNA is TGTGCCAGCAGCCCAAGAGCGGGAGGGCCGAACACCGGGGAGCTGTTTTTT. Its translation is CASSPRAGGPNTGELFF.

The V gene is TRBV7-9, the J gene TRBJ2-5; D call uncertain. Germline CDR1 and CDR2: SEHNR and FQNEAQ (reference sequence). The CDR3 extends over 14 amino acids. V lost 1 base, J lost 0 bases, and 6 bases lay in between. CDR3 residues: CASSLEQYQETQYF. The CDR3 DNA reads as TGTGCCAGCAGCTTAGAACAGTACCAAGAGACCCAGTACTTC.

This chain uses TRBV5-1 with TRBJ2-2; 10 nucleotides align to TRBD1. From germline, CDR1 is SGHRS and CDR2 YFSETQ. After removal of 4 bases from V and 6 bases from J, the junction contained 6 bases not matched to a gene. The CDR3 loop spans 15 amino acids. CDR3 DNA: TGCGCCAGCAGCGCTGGACAGGGGGTGGCCGGGGAGCTGTTTTTT. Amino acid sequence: CASSAGQGVAGELFF.

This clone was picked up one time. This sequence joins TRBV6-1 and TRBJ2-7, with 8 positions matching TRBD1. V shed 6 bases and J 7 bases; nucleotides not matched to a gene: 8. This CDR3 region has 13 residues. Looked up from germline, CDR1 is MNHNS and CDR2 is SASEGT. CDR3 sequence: CASRRDRGEEQYF. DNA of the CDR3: TGTGCCAGCAGAAGAGACAGGGGAGAGGAGCAGTACTTC.

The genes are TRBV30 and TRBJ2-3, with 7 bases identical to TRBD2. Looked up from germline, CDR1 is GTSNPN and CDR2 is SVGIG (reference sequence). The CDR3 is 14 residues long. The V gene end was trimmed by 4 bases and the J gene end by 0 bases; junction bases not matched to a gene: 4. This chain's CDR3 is CAWMGEGSTDTQYF. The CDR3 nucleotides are TGTGCCTGGATGGGGGAGGGTAGCACAGATACGCAGTATTTT.

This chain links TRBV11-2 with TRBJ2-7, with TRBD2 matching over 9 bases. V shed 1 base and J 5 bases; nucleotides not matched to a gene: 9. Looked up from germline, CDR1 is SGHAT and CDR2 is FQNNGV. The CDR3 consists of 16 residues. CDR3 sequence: CASSLGWASGNHEQYF. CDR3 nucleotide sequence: TGTGCCAGCAGCTTAGGATGGGCTAGCGGGAACCACGAGCAGTACTTC. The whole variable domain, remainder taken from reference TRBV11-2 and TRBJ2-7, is EAGVAQSPRYKIIEKRQSVAFWCNPISGHATLYWYQQILGQGPKLLIQFQNNGVVDDSQLPKDRFSAERLKGVDSTLKIQPAKLEDSAVYLCASSLGWASGNHEQYFGPGTRLTVT.

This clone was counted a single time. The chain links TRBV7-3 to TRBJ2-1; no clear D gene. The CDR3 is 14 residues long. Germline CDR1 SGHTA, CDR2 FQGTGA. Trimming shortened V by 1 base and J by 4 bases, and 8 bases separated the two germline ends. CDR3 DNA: TGTGCCAGCAGCTTAAACTCGGGTTACAATGAGCAGTTCTTC. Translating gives CASSLNSGYNEQFF.

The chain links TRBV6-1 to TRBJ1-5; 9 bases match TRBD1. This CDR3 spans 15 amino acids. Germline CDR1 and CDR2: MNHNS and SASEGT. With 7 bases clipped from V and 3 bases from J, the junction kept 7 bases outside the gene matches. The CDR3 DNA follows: TGTGCCAGCACCCAGGGACAGGGCCTCAATCAGCCCCAGCATTTT. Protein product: CASTQGQGLNQPQHF.

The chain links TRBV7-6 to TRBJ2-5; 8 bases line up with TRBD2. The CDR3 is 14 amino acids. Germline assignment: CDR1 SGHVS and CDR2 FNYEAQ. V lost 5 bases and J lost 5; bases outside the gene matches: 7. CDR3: CASSQRPGGETQYF. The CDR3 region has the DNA TGTGCCAGCAGCCAACGCCCGGGAGGGGAGACCCAGTACTTC.